Listed below are T cell receptor beta chains from one sample, sequenced in a study of vaccination effects on CD4 cells after COVID-19. No antigens are known for them. The assay was immunoSEQ multiplex PCR, and TCRdb's table has in-frame clones only and misses some. The repertoire holds roughly 30,000 clones, with around 78% as singletons. The sample in question was CD4+ T cells from PBMCs cultured with HCoV-OC43 spike peptides, obtained before COVID-19 vaccination. The source of these receptors is a human donor who received a COVID-19 vaccine. Both conserved end residues are trimmed from each CDR3. Not all rows give a size; the values are once, few, many and, for expanded clones, a class.

cdr3_aa v_call clone_size j_call
ASSLDRDGGGGYT TRBV4-1 NA TRBJ1-2
ASSRWGGVGQNQPQH TRBV7-9 NA TRBJ1-5
ASSEGTGYRLSTDTQY TRBV6-1 NA TRBJ2-3
ASSHGTGGETQY TRBV6-5 NA TRBJ2-5
SVERLVVRYNEQF TRBV29-1 once TRBJ2-1
ASSLVPGAYEQY TRBV7-2 NA TRBJ2-7
AISGTGGVYEQY TRBV10-3 NA TRBJ2-7
ASSQTGFNSPLH TRBV3-1/TRBV3-2 few TRBJ1-6
ASRKGTGAYGYT TRBV6-5 NA TRBJ1-2
SASEPSSGNTIY TRBV20-1 few TRBJ1-3
ASSEFGARAKNIQY TRBV10-2 NA TRBJ2-4
ASGTGQGYEQY TRBV5-6 NA TRBJ2-7
ASIKSSGTNYGYT TRBV19 NA TRBJ1-2
ASSIRTYGYT TRBV19 NA TRBJ1-2
ATGTGSYNEQF TRBV24-1 NA TRBJ2-1
ASSADRNYGYT TRBV2 few TRBJ1-2
ASSLAGRRFQETQY TRBV7-9 NA TRBJ2-5
AGGLAGLDIQY TRBV30 NA TRBJ2-4
ASRSWSNTGELF TRBV6-5 NA TRBJ2-2
ASILRTSSFGTQY TRBV6-4 NA TRBJ2-5
ASSQDRGSEAF TRBV4-3 NA TRBJ1-1
ASSPPLAGKDTGELF TRBV18 NA TRBJ2-2
ASSLGEGAELRNTGELF TRBV7-9 NA TRBJ2-2
ASLYVGNTEAF TRBV6-5 NA TRBJ1-1
ASSPGTSGTSEQF TRBV18 NA TRBJ2-1
ASSQVGLDEQF TRBV14 few TRBJ2-1
ASSLGDYSPLH TRBV12-3/TRBV12-4 few TRBJ1-6
AWSVLRVGYGYT TRBV30 NA TRBJ1-2
ASSRLDTYNEQF TRBV14 NA TRBJ2-1
ASRPQGTGNTIY TRBV6-5 NA TRBJ1-3
ASSPKAGGLHEQY TRBV7-9 few TRBJ2-7
APSRGYT TRBV19 NA TRBJ1-2
ATRTWGVNTEAF TRBV19 few TRBJ1-1
ASSWRDLGGGELF TRBV7-2 NA TRBJ2-2
ASSQVQAAAEAF TRBV3-1/TRBV3-2 NA TRBJ1-1
ASSPTQGNYEQY TRBV5-4 NA TRBJ2-7
ASSKRDGSNQPQH TRBV19 NA TRBJ1-5
ASSSRADTQY TRBV12-3/TRBV12-4 medium-sized TRBJ2-3
ASSPGGPGDEQY TRBV5-1 NA TRBJ2-7
ASSLVLNTEAF TRBV7-9 few TRBJ1-1
ASSFTGTNQETQY TRBV7-2 NA TRBJ2-5
ASSLVSGGRSNQPQH TRBV7-8 NA TRBJ1-5